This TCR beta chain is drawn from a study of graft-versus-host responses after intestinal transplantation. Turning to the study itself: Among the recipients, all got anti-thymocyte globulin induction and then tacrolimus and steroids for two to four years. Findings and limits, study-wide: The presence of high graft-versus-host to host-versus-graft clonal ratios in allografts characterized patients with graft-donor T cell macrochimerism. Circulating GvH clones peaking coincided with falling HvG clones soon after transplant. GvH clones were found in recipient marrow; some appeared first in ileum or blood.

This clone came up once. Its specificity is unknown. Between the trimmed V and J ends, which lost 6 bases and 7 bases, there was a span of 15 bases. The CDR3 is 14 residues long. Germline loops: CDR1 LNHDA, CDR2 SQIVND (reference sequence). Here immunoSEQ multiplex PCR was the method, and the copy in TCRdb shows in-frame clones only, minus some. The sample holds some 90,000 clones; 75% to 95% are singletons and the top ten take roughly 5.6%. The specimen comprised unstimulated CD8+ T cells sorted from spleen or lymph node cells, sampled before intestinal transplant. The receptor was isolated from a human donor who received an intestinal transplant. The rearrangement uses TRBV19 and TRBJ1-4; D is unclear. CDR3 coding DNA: TGTGCCAGTAGCAGAACACGGGAATCTGAAAAACTGTTTTTT. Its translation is CASSRTRESEKLFF. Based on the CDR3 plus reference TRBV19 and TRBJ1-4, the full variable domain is DGGITQSPKYLFRKEGQNVTLSCEQNLNHDAMYWYRQDPGQGLRLIYYSQIVNDFQKGDIAEGYSVSREKKESFPLTVTSAQKNPTAFYLCASSRTRESEKLFFGSGTQLSVL.